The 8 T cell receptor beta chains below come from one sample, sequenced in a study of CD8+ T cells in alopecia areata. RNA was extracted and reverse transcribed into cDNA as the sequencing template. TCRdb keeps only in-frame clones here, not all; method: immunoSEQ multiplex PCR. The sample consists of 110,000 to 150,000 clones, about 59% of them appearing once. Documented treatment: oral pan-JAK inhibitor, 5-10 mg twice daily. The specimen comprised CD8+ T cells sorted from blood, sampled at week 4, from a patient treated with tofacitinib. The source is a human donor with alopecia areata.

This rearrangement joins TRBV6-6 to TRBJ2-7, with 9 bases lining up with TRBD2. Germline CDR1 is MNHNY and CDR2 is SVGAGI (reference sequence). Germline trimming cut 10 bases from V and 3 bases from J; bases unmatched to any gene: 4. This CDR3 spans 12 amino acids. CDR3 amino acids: CATLAGSYEQYF. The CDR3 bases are TGTGCCACTCTAGCGGGGAGCTACGAGCAGTACTTC.

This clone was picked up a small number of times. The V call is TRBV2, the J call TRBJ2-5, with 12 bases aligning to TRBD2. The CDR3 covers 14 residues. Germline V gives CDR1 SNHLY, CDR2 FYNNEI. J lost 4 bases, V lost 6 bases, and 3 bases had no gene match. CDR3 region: CASRMGLAGETQYF. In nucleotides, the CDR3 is TGTGCCAGCAGGATGGGACTAGCGGGAGAGACCCAGTACTTC.

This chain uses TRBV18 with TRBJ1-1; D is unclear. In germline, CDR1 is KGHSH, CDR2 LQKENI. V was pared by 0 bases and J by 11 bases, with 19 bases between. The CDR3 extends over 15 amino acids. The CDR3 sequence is CASSPPNLVTLRAFF. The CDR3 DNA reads TGTGCCAGCTCACCACCTAACCTTGTCACGTTGCGCGCTTTCTTT. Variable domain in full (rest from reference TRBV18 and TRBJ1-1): NAGVMQNPRHLVRRRGQEARLRCSPMKGHSHVYWYRQLPEEGLKFMVYLQKENIIDESGMPKERFSAEFPKEGPSILRIQQVVRGDSAAYFCASSPPNLVTLRAFFGQGTRLTVV.

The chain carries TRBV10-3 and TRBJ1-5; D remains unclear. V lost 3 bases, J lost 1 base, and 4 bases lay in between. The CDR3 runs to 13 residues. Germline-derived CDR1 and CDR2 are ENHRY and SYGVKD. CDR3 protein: CAISDGSNQPQHF. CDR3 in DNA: TGTGCCATCAGTGATGGGAGCAATCAGCCCCAGCATTTT.

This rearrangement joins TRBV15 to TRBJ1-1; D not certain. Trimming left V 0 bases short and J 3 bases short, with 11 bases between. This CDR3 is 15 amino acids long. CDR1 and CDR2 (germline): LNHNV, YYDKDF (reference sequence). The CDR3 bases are TGTGCCACCAGCAGAGAGAGGGCCGCAGACACTGAAGCTTTCTTT. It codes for CATSRERAADTEAFF. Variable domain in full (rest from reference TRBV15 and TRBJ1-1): DAMVIQNPRYQVTQFGKPVTLSCSQTLNHNVMYWYQQKSSQAPKLLFHYYDKDFNNEADTPDNFQSRRPNTSFCFLDIRSPGLGDTAMYLCATSRERAADTEAFFGQGTRLTVV.

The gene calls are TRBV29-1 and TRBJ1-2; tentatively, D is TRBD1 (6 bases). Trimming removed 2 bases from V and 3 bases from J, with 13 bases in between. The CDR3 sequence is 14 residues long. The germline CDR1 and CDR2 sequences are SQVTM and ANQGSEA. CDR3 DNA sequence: TGCAGCGTTGAAACAGGGCGATCCTACTATGGCTACACCTTC. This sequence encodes CSVETGRSYYGYTF.

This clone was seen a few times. The CDR3, as DNA: TGTGCCAGCAGCTTACGGCAGGGGTCCTACAATGAGCAGTTCTTC. This sequence encodes CASSLRQGSYNEQFF. V is TRBV7-9 and J is TRBJ2-1; tentative D call: TRBD1 (6 bases). The CDR3 is made up of 15 amino acids. CDR1 is SEHNR and CDR2 is FQNEAQ in the germline V gene (reference sequence). Trimming took 2 bases from V and 1 from J, leaving 9 bases between them.

This CDR3 is CASSGDSSYEQYF. CDR3 DNA sequence: TGCGCCAGCAGCGGGGACAGTTCCTACGAGCAGTACTTC. The chain employs TRBV5-1 and TRBJ2-7, with 7 positions matching TRBD1. This CDR3 comprises 13 residues. From germline, CDR1 is SGHRS and CDR2 YFSETQ. V lost 4 bases and J lost 1; bases outside the gene matches: 2.